This T cell receptor (beta chain) was identified in a study of cytomegalovirus exposure and HLA in healthy donors. Study outcomes and limitations: There were a few CMV-associated chains whose specificity for CMV antigens was confirmed in vitro. The classifier, whose performance was assessed in both the original and validation cohorts, reportedly diagnosed cytomegalovirus status with high specificity and sensitivity.

The study ran its PCR with 60 Vbeta and 13 Jbeta primers. Only in-frame clones appear in the TCRdb table, and some are missing; sequencing was by immunoSEQ multiplex PCR. The data show around 80,000 clones, with approximately 79% seen just once and approximately 5.7% held by the top ten. Germline V gene lookup returns CDR1 LGHNA and CDR2 YSLEER. The CDR3 is 16 residues long. Between the trimmed V and J ends, which lost 0 bases and 1 base, there was a span of 12 bases. This clone was seen once. The antigen is undetermined. This TCR came from a female donor in good health and CMV-seronegative. The sample consisted of PBMCs. The chain carries TRBV4-3 and TRBJ1-2; D might be TRBD1 (5 bases). The CDR3 loop is CASSQELQAHNYGYTF. In nucleotides, the CDR3 is TGCGCCAGCAGCCAAGAGTTACAGGCGCATAACTATGGCTACACCTTC.